These T cell receptor beta chains were read from a single sample in a study of OX40 agonist ivuxolimab in advanced cancers. Assay: immunoSEQ multiplex PCR; the TCRdb copy retains only in-frame clones and omits some. The sample has about 46,000 clones, about 80% seen once; the top ten hold about 2.9%. The specimen was CD4+ or CD8+ T cells sorted from blood, collected in a trial of the OX40 agonist ivuxolimab. These receptors were taken from an adult with an advanced solid tumor such as melanoma, head and neck, liver or kidney cancer. Each CDR3 is given with its conserved first and last residue. The D gene is left open where the match is weak. Size is stated for part of the rows, as once, few or many counts, or as a class when the clone is expanded.

V	D	size	J	CDR3	DNA
TRBV10-1	-	-	TRBJ2-3	CASSESEGSTQYF	TGCGCCAGCAGTGAGTCGGAGGGGAGCACGCAGTATTTT
TRBV7-6	-	-	TRBJ1-6	CASSLGQSSGSPLHF	TGTGCCAGCAGCTTAGGTCAGAGTAGTGGTTCACCCCTCCACTTT
TRBV27	-	-	TRBJ2-3	CASRLTSTDTQYF	TGTGCCAGCAGACTAACGAGCACAGATACGCAGTATTTT
TRBV29-1	-	-	TRBJ1-1	CSVGHANTEAFF	TGCAGCGTTGGCCACGCGAACACTGAAGCTTTCTTT
TRBV7-6	-	-	TRBJ1-2	CASSPFQGVGGYTF	TGTGCCAGCAGCCCATTTCAGGGTGTAGGAGGCTACACCTTC
TRBV5-6	-	-	TRBJ2-5	CASSPDQRETQYF	TGTGCCAGCAGCCCGGACCAGAGGGAGACCCAGTACTTC
TRBV28	TRBD1	-	TRBJ1-5	CASKPNPGQGARQPQHF	TGTGCCAGCAAACCTAATCCGGGACAGGGGGCAAGGCAGCCCCAGCATTTT
TRBV5-6	-	-	TRBJ2-3	CASSYPALGAGSTDTQYF	TGTGCCAGCAGCTATCCGGCGCTCGGGGCGGGAAGCACAGATACGCAGTATTTT
TRBV4-1	-	-	TRBJ2-7	CASSQERTASSYEQYF	TGCGCCAGCAGCCAAGAGAGGACAGCGAGCTCCTACGAGCAGTACTTC
TRBV27	TRBD1	-	TRBJ1-2	CASSFSPGQGNYGYTF	TGTGCCAGCAGCTTTTCCCCGGGACAGGGCAACTATGGCTACACCTTC
TRBV5-1	-	-	TRBJ2-3	CASSFSSGTGTDTQYF	TGCGCCAGCAGCTTTTCGTCAGGGACGGGCACAGATACGCAGTATTTT
TRBV18	-	-	TRBJ1-4	CASSPGLRGEKLFF	TGTGCCAGCTCACCAGGACTCCGGGGAGAAAAACTGTTTTTT
TRBV28	-	-	TRBJ1-2	CASSSVGRAIGNYGYTF	TGTGCCAGCAGTTCGGTTGGCAGGGCTATAGGAAACTATGGCTACACCTTC
TRBV11-2	TRBD2	-	TRBJ2-7	CASSDPRTSGGGKEQYF	TGTGCCAGCAGCGACCCTAGGACTAGCGGGGGGGGTAAAGAGCAGTACTTC
TRBV4-2	-	few	TRBJ2-3	CASSQDKASTQYF	TGTGCCAGCAGCCAAGATAAGGCCTCTACGCAGTATTTT
TRBV13	TRBD1	-	TRBJ2-7	CASSLGTGPFSYEQYF	TGTGCCAGCAGCTTAGGGACAGGGCCCTTCTCCTACGAGCAGTACTTC
TRBV6-1	-	-	TRBJ2-3	CASSPMGDTQYF	TGTGCCAGCAGTCCCATGGGAGATACGCAGTATTTT
TRBV11-3	TRBD2	-	TRBJ2-3	CASSLTSGGGDTQYF	TGTGCCAGCAGTCTCACTAGCGGGGGGGGAGATACGCAGTATTTT
TRBV2	-	-	TRBJ1-5	CASSTRGGVQPQHF	TGTGCCAGCAGTACCCGAGGTGGTGTTCAGCCCCAGCATTTT
TRBV2	TRBD2	-	TRBJ2-5	CASSQIAGGGYF	TGTGCCAGCAGTCAAATAGCGGGGGGCGGGTACTTC
TRBV4-2	TRBD2	few	TRBJ2-1	CASSQDWGTSGINEQFF	TGTGCCAGCAGCCAAGATTGGGGGACTAGCGGGATCAATGAGCAGTTCTTC
TRBV29-1	-	-	TRBJ2-3	CSVVFGSGGSTDTQYF	TGCAGCGTTGTGTTCGGATCAGGGGGGAGCACAGATACGCAGTATTTT
TRBV6-6	-	-	TRBJ1-2	CASTIQGSGYTF	TGTGCCAGCACCATTCAGGGGAGTGGCTACACCTTC
TRBV27	TRBD2	-	TRBJ2-3	CASSSGLAGGPAQYF	TGTGCCAGCAGTTCAGGACTAGCGGGGGGGCCGGCGCAGTATTTT
TRBV5-1	TRBD1	-	TRBJ1-5	CASSLQGVGNQPQHF	TGCGCCAGCAGCCTACAGGGGGTCGGAAATCAGCCCCAGCATTTT
TRBV18	-	-	TRBJ2-7	CASSPQEEQYF	TGTGCCAGCTCACCTCAGGAAGAGCAGTACTTC
TRBV18	-	-	TRBJ1-2	CASSPNYGDYGYTF	TGTGCCAGCTCACCAAACTACGGGGACTATGGCTACACCTTC
TRBV7-2	TRBD2	-	TRBJ2-3	CASSRTSRPDTQYF	TGTGCCAGCAGCCGGACTAGCCGCCCAGATACGCAGTATTTT
TRBV15	-	-	TRBJ2-7	CATSGGGPYEQYF	TGTGCCACCTCGGGAGGGGGCCCCTACGAGCAGTACTTC
TRBV7-2	-	-	TRBJ2-5	CASSPRQYQETQYF	TGTGCCAGCAGCCCCCGCCAGTACCAAGAGACCCAGTACTTC
TRBV15	TRBD1	once	TRBJ1-2	CATGTGVGYTF	TGTGCCACCGGGACAGGGGTTGGCTACACCTTC
TRBV19	-	-	TRBJ2-2	CASSILGPRGELFF	TGTGCCAGTAGTATTCTGGGGCCTCGTGGGGAGCTGTTTTTT
TRBV11-2	TRBD1	-	TRBJ1-4	CASRGGFGGEKLFF	TGTGCCAGCAGAGGGGGCTTCGGTGGAGAAAAACTGTTTTTT
TRBV5-1	-	-	TRBJ2-2	CASSLAPQGNTGELFF	TGCGCCAGCAGCTTGGCTCCCCAGGGGAACACCGGGGAGCTGTTTTTT
TRBV6-5	TRBD1	few	TRBJ1-5	CASSRQGAIEQPQHF	TGTGCCAGCAGTAGACAGGGGGCTATTGAGCAGCCCCAGCATTTT
TRBV7-9	TRBD2	-	TRBJ2-7	CASSLASRTSDYYEQYF	TGTGCCAGCAGCTTAGCGTCCCGGACTAGCGATTACTACGAGCAGTACTTC
TRBV10-1	-	-	TRBJ2-2	CASSGVSRANTGELFF	TGCGCCAGCAGTGGGGTCAGCAGGGCAAACACCGGGGAGCTGTTTTTT
TRBV11-2	-	-	TRBJ2-1	CASSLEGAGASPIYNEQFF	TGTGCCAGCAGCTTAGAAGGTGCGGGGGCCTCTCCCATCTACAATGAGCAGTTCTTC
TRBV4-1	-	-	TRBJ2-5	CASRQGPAKETQYF	TGCGCCAGCAGACAGGGCCCAGCCAAAGAGACCCAGTACTTC
TRBV6-6	TRBD1	-	TRBJ1-2	CASSLDRALGYTF	TGTGCCAGCAGCCTTGACAGGGCGTTAGGCTACACCTTC
TRBV19	-	-	TRBJ1-5	CASSPSGGNNNQPQHF	TGTGCCAGTAGTCCCTCGGGCGGGAACAACAATCAGCCCCAGCATTTT
TRBV5-4	-	-	TRBJ2-3	CASSFRGNTDTQYF	TGTGCCAGCAGCTTTCGCGGGAACACAGATACGCAGTATTTT
TRBV6-5	-	-	TRBJ1-2	CASRSPGTERYGYTF	TGTGCCAGCAGGTCCCCCGGGACCGAAAGGTATGGCTACACCTTC
TRBV7-2	-	few	TRBJ2-2	CASSLVRRNTGELFF	TGTGCCAGCAGCTTAGTGCGTAGGAACACCGGGGAGCTGTTTTTT
TRBV11-3	TRBD1	-	TRBJ2-7	CASSRMGQGISYEQYF	TGTGCCAGCAGCCGGATGGGACAGGGGATCTCCTACGAGCAGTACTTC
TRBV5-8	TRBD2	-	TRBJ2-5	CASSLGTSGEETQYF	TGTGCCAGCAGCTTGGGGACTAGCGGGGAAGAGACCCAGTACTTC
TRBV5-8	-	-	TRBJ1-5	CASSWGRGGNQPQHF	TGTGCCAGCAGCTGGGGGCGGGGCGGCAATCAGCCCCAGCATTTT
TRBV18	-	-	TRBJ1-2	CASSPDGGGYTF	TGTGCCAGCTCACCAGACGGCGGGGGCTACACCTTC
TRBV5-6	-	few	TRBJ2-7	CASRPRGRTTYEQYF	TGTGCCAGCAGACCCCGGGGACGGACCACCTACGAGCAGTACTTC
TRBV5-5	TRBD1	-	TRBJ1-4	CASSGAGTATNEKLFF	TGTGCCAGCAGTGGGGCCGGGACAGCAACTAATGAAAAACTGTTTTTT
TRBV5-1	-	-	TRBJ2-1	CASSEETGPSRNEQFF	TGCGCCAGCAGCGAGGAAACAGGGCCCTCAAGGAATGAGCAGTTCTTC